Each of the 7 T cell receptor beta chains below was sequenced from the same sample in a study of shared clonotypes between healthy human individuals. TCRdb's table, derived via immunoSEQ multiplex PCR, lists solely in-frame clones and lacks some. The sample carries over 950,000 clones, 60% to 85% recorded once. Specimen: memory CD4+ T cells from PBMCs. Sample subset: CD45RA-negative fraction. The receptors were gathered from a man aged 18 to 35 in good health. Some clones in this sample may be carry-over from other donors' samples.

The chain has TRBV2 and TRBJ1-1; no reliable D call. Germline V gene data show CDR1 as SNHLY and CDR2 as FYNNEI. The CDR3 loop spans 13 amino acids. V lost 6 bases, J lost 10 bases, and 18 bases lay in between. The CDR3 DNA reads as TGTGCCAGCAGCGTTAGGGCCCTCGTTAGAGCTTTCTTT. Its protein is CASSVRALVRAFF.

The rearrangement links TRBV5-1 to TRBJ2-1; 10 nucleotides line up with TRBD2. The CDR3 has 16 residues. Germline CDR1 and CDR2: SGHRS and YFSETQ. The ends lost 1 base at V and 6 bases at J; junction bases unmatched: 7. The CDR3 loop is CASSLTSGISPNEQFF. In DNA, the CDR3 is TGCGCCAGCAGCTTGACTAGCGGGATATCTCCCAATGAGCAGTTCTTC. The variable domain in full, with the rest retrieved from reference TRBV5-1 and TRBJ2-1, is KAGVTQTPRYLIKTRGQQVTLSCSPISGHRSVSWYQQTPGQGLQFLFEYFSETQRNKGNFPGRFSGRQFSNSRSEMNVSTLELGDSALYLCASSLTSGISPNEQFFGPGTRLTVL.

This clone came up once. The chain employs TRBV10-3 and TRBJ1-2; D might be TRBD1 (6 bases). Germline CDR1 ENHRY, CDR2 SYGVKD. This CDR3 is 13 amino acids long. V was clipped by 7 bases and J by 4 bases, with 13 bases between them. The CDR3 reads CAITGTGLYGYTF. In nucleotides, the CDR3 is TGTGCCATCACGGGTACAGGGCTCTATGGCTACACCTTC.

This clone was counted a few times. The genes are TRBV6-5 and TRBJ1-2; no definite D call. V was cut by 8 bases and J by 5 bases, with 18 bases left in between. Germline values: CDR1 MNHEY, CDR2 SVGAGI. This CDR3 contains 14 residues. Written as DNA, the CDR3 is TGTGCCAGCGGCGAGGCCCGGGCGACATATGGCTACACCTTC. Its translation: CASGEARATYGYTF.

This clone was detected once. This chain joins TRBV28 and TRBJ2-2; TRBD1 matches 12 bases. The CDR3 sequence is 15 residues long. V shed 5 bases and J 7 bases; nucleotides not matched to a gene: 5. Germline CDR1 and CDR2: MDHEN and SYDVKM. The CDR3 nucleotides read TGTGCCAGCAGTGGGCGGGACAGGGGGCGCGGGGAGCTGTTTTTT. It codes for CASSGRDRGRGELFF. The whole variable domain, remainder taken from reference TRBV28 and TRBJ2-2, is DVKVTQSSRYLVKRTGEKVFLECVQDMDHENMFWYRQDPGLGLRLIYFSYDVKMKEKGDIPEGYSVSREKKERFSLILESASTNQTSMYLCASSGRDRGRGELFFGEGSRLTVL.

In the case of this clone: Mismatch with germline at one junction end may stem from a read error. The chain has TRBV2 and TRBJ2-7, with D perhaps TRBD1 (8 bases). The CDR3 contains 13 residues. Germline CDR1 SNHLY, CDR2 FYNNEI. CDR3 region: CASREDRDYGQYF. Written as DNA, the CDR3 is TGTGCCAGCAGAGAGGACAGGGACTACGGGCAGTACTTC.

This chain links TRBV9 with TRBJ2-3; TRBD1 matches at 7 bases. This CDR3 is built from 15 residues. V lost 3 bases to trimming and J lost 5 bases; unmatched junction nucleotides: 9. CDR1 and CDR2 (germline): SGDLS, YYNGEE. CDR3 loop: CASSARDSGGDTQYF. Written as DNA, the CDR3 is TGTGCCAGCAGCGCCCGGGACAGTGGGGGAGATACGCAGTATTTT.